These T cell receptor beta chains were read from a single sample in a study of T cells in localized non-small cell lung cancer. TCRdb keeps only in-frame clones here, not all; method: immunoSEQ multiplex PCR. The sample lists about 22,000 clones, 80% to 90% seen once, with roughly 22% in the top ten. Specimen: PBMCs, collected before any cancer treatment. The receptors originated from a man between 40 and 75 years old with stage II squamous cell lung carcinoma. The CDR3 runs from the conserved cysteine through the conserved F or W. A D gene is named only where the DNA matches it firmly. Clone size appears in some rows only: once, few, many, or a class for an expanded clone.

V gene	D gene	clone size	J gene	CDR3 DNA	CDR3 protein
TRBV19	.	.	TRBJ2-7	TGTGCCAGTAGTATAATGGCAGAAAGTTCCTACGAGCAGTACTTC	CASSIMAESSYEQYF
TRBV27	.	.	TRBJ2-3	TGTGCCAGCAGTTTACAGAATAGTGCAGATACGCAGTATTTT	CASSLQNSADTQYF
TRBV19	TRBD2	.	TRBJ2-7	TGTGCCAGTAGTTCAACACTAGCGGGAGGGCCCGACGAGCAGTACTTC	CASSSTLAGGPDEQYF
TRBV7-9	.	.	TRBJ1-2	TGTGCCAGCAGCTCTCCCGGGAGGGGCGGCTACACCTTC	CASSSPGRGGYTF
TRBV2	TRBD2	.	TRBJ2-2	TGTGCCAGCAGAATGGGTAGCGGGAGGTACACCGGGGAGCTGTTTTTT	CASRMGSGRYTGELFF
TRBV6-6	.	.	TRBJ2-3	TGTGCCAGCAGTTACTCAGGGAAGGCAGATACGCAGTATTTT	CASSYSGKADTQYF
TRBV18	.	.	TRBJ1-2	TGTGCCAGCTCACCACCCCAGGAGGCGAGGGGCTACACCTTC	CASSPPQEARGYTF
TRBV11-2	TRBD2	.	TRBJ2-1	TGTGCCAGCAGCCCAGCTCTGGGGACTAGGGGCTACAATGAGCAGTTCTTC	CASSPALGTRGYNEQFF
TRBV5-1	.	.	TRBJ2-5	TGCGCCAGCAGCTTAGGGAAAGAGACCCAGTACTTC	CASSLGKETQYF
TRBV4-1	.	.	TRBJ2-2	TGCGCCAGCAGCCGAGATACGGACCGCTCGGGCACCGGGGAGCTGTTTTTT	CASSRDTDRSGTGELFF
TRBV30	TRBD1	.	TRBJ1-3	TGTGCCTGGAGGGGACAGGTTCCCTCTGGAAACACCATATATTTT	CAWRGQVPSGNTIYF
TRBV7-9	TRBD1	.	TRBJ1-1	TGTGCCAGCAGCACCGGGACAGGGTGGGGAGGATATGACACTGAAGCTTTCTTT	CASSTGTGWGGYDTEAFF
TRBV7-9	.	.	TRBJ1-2	TGTGCCAGCAGCTTAGACCTAGAGGGCTATGGCTACACCTTC	CASSLDLEGYGYTF
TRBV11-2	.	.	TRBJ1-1	TGTGCCAGCAGCCCCGGACTGTCTAGGGCTGAAGCTTTCTTT	CASSPGLSRAEAFF
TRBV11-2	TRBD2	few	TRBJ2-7	TGTGCCAGCAAGGCTCTAGCGGGAGATGGGCCCTACGAGCAGTACTTC	CASKALAGDGPYEQYF
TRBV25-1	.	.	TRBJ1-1	TGTGCCAGCAGTGAATTTGGGGGGGGCAACACTGAAGCTTTCTTT	CASSEFGGGNTEAFF
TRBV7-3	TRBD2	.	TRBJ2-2	TGTGCCAGCAGCTTAGCGGGAGGGACTGAACTGTTTTTT	CASSLAGGTELFF
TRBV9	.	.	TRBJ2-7	TGTGCCAGCAGCGCCTCGGACCGTTACGAGCAGTACTTC	CASSASDRYEQYF
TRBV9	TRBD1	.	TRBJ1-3	TGTGCCAGCAGCGCGAGGACAGGGGGGACTGGAAACACCATATATTTT	CASSARTGGTGNTIYF
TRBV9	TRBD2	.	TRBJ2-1	TGTGCCAGCAGCCTTAGCGGGGGGACCTACAATGAGCAGTTCTTC	CASSLSGGTYNEQFF
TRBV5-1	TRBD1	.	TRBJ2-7	TGCGCCGGCAGCATTTCGAAGGGGGCCACCTACGAGCAGTACTTC	CAGSISKGATYEQYF
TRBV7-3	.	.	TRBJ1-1	TGTGCCAGCAGCTCCATACCGGAGACGGCTAACACTGAAGCTTTCTTT	CASSSIPETANTEAFF
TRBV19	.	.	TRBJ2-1	TGTGCCAGTAGGGGCGGGGGCCACAATGAGCAGTTCTTC	CASRGGGHNEQFF
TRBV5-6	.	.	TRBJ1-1	TGTGCCAGCAGCCCGGTCTCGAACACTGAAGCTTTCTTT	CASSPVSNTEAFF
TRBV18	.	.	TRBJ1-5	TGTGCCAGCTCGTTGGCAGGGAGTAGCAATCAGCCCCAGCATTTT	CASSLAGSSNQPQHF
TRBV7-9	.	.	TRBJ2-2	TGTGCCAGCAGCTTAGCTGGACTCACCGGGGAGCTGTTTTTT	CASSLAGLTGELFF
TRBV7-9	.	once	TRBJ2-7	TGTGCCAGCAGCCAGTCGGCAGGGACCCACGAGCAGTACTTC	CASSQSAGTHEQYF
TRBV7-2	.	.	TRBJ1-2	TGTGCCAGCAGCTGGGCGGCCACTGGGGGCTACACCTTC	CASSWAATGGYTF
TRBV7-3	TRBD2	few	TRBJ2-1	TGTGCCAGCAGCTTCGAGTACGGGAGGATGGCCTACAATGAGCAGTTCTTC	CASSFEYGRMAYNEQFF
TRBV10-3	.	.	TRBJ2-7	TGTGCCATCAGTGAGTCGAATCAGGGAAACGAGCAGTACTTC	CAISESNQGNEQYF
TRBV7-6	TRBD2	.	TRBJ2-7	TGTGCCAGCAGCTTAGTAGCGGGGGGTTGGTCCTACGAGCAGTACTTC	CASSLVAGGWSYEQYF
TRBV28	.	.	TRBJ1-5	TGTGCCAGCAGTTTCCCAGGACGGAAATTTAGCAATCAGCCCCAGCATTTT	CASSFPGRKFSNQPQHF
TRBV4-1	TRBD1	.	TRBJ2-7	TGCGCCAGCAGCCCCCTACAGGGGTCGGCCTACGAGCAGTACTTC	CASSPLQGSAYEQYF
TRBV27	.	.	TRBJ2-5	TGTGCCAGCAGTTTGGTAGCGGCTCTGGAGGAGACCCAGTACTTC	CASSLVAALEETQYF
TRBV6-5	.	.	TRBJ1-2	TGTGCCAGCAGTTCGGTCTCGTATTGGGTTAGTGGCTACACCTTC	CASSSVSYWVSGYTF
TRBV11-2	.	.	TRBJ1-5	TGTGCCAGCAGCCCCCGGGTAACCGGAAGCAATCAGCCCCAGCATTTT	CASSPRVTGSNQPQHF